The 6 T cell receptor beta chains listed next were all sequenced from one sample in a study of spatial heterogeneity in lung cancer. TCRdb reanalysed the 5' RACE reads using MiXCR and keeps one entry per CDR3 protein. Of around 66,000 distinct CDR3 sequences listed, 6.3% are singletons. Time point defined: sample taken at primary tumor resection. The input for sequencing was PBMCs, taken at surgery. Receptors originate from a female donor with early-stage non-small cell lung cancer.

This clonotype was seen a few times. This rearrangement joins TRBV5-5 to TRBJ2-3; D call uncertain. Germline V CDR1 and CDR2: SGHKS, YYEKEE (reference sequence). Trimming removed 0 bases at V and 4 bases at J, with 12 bases between. This CDR3 has 15 amino acids. The CDR3 DNA reads as TGTGCCAGCAGCTTGGATGTACGGGCTCCAGATACGCAGTATTTT. Translation: CASSLDVRAPDTQYF. Full variable domain (rest looked up from reference TRBV5-5 and TRBJ2-3): DAGVTQSPTHLIKTRGQQVTLRCSPISGHKSVSWYQQVLGQGPQFIFQYYEKEERGRGNFPDRFSARQFPNYSSELNVNALLLGDSALYLCASSLDVRAPDTQYFGPGTRLTVL.

This clonotype was counted ten times or more. The chain links TRBV28 to TRBJ1-6, with 8 nucleotides matching TRBD1. This CDR3 contains 13 residues. In germline, CDR1 is MDHEN, CDR2 SYDVKM. V was pared by 10 bases and J by 10 bases, with 9 bases of the junction left unmatched. The CDR3 nucleotides are TGTGCCACCCCGACAGGGGCGCGGTCACCCCTCCACTTT. Protein: CATPTGARSPLHF.

This clonotype was counted a few times. The V and J genes are TRBV6-6 and TRBJ1-2; D remains ambiguous. This CDR3 region has 15 residues. The germline V and J ends were trimmed by 2 bases and 6 bases, with 16 bases remaining between them. The germline gives CDR1 MNHNY, CDR2 SVGAGI (reference sequence). The CDR3: CASSYTSNPAHGYTF. CDR3 DNA sequence: TGTGCCAGCAGTTACACGTCCAACCCGGCCCATGGCTACACCTTC.

This clonotype was recorded at least ten times. The chain is built from TRBV20-1 and TRBJ1-6, with 7 positions matching TRBD1. Unmatched junction bases numbered 5, after V lost 6 bases and J lost 6 bases. The CDR3 extends over 13 amino acids. Germline CDR1 DFQATT, CDR2 SNEGSKA (reference sequence). The CDR3 is CSAQRGRNSPLHF. CDR3 DNA: TGCAGTGCCCAGAGGGGGCGTAATTCACCCCTCCACTTT.

The table lists this clonotype with many counts. The rearrangement joins TRBV10-1 to TRBJ2-2; D is perhaps TRBD1 (6 bases). The CDR3 sequence is 16 residues long. Germline V CDR1 and CDR2: WNHNN, SYGVQD (reference sequence). V was pared by 3 bases and J by 1 base, with 12 bases between. The CDR3 loop is CASSDPGTLNTGELFF. The CDR3 DNA reads TGCGCCAGCAGTGACCCCGGGACACTGAACACCGGGGAGCTGTTTTTT.

This clonotype was observed a handful of times. This sequence joins TRBV7-6 and TRBJ2-1; D perhaps matches TRBD2 (5 bases). The CDR3 consists of 12 residues. V lost 4 bases and J 8 bases, leaving 9 bases between the germline ends. Germline V gene lookup returns CDR1 SGHVS and CDR2 FNYEAQ. The CDR3 spells CASSSGLDEQFF. The CDR3 DNA follows: TGTGCCAGCAGCTCCGGACTGGATGAGCAGTTCTTC.